This TCR beta chain stems from a study of blood T cells in healthy people across ages. Study-wide points: Long-lived donors had more naive CD4+ cells and higher diversity than aged donors.

A second about 7 to 11 cycle PCR used barcoded and J-beta primers. Every cDNA molecule bore a tag from a template-switch adaptor containing 12 random nucleotides. TCRdb recomputed calls from the 5' RACE reads with MiXCR, one row per CDR3 protein. The sample carries about 1.4 million distinct CDR3 sequences, approximately 63% recorded once. On this clonotype: Its specificity is not known.

The CDR3 runs 14 residues. The V gene's germline CDR1 is KGHSH and CDR2 LQKENI. Sequencing was carried out using blood. The sequence came from a young man in good health. This sequence joins TRBV18 and TRBJ2-4, with unresolved D. The DNA end favors TRBJ2-7, so the J call may be wrong. The CDR3 reads CASSLASAQSEQYF. For the CDR3, the DNA is TGTGCCAGCTCACTAGCCTCGGCTCAATCCGAGCAGTACTTC.